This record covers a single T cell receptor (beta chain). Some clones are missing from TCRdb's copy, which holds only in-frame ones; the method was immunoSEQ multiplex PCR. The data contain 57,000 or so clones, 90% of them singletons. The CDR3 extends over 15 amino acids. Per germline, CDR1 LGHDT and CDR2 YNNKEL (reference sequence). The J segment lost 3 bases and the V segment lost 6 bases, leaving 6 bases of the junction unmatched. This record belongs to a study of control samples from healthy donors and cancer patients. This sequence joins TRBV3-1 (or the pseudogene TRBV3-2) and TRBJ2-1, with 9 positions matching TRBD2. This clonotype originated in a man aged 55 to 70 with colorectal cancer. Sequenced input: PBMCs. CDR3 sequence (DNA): TGTGCCAGCAGTCGTAGCGGGGGCCGCTACAATGAGCAGTTCTTC. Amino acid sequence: CASSRSGGRYNEQFF.